A selection of T cell receptor beta chains follows, all from one sample in a study of Graves' ophthalmopathy and Graves' hyperthyroidism. TCRdb used MiXCR to reprocess the multiplex PCR reads, holding one entry per CDR3 protein. This table holds around 400,000 distinct CDR3 sequences, over 20% found once. The source material was peripheral blood. The receptors shown here come from a woman between 18 and 29 years old with stable Graves' hyperthyroidism. Each CDR3 is given with its conserved first and last residue. A D gene is named only where the DNA matches it firmly. The size of a clone is reported for some rows only, either as once, few or many, or as a class for expanded clones.

j_gene | abundance | d_gene | v_gene | CDR3aa | CDR3nt
TRBJ1-5 | NA | NA | TRBV12-3/TRBV12-4 | CASSFLEQPQHF | TGTGCCAGCAGTTTCCTGGAGCAGCCCCAGCATTTT
TRBJ2-7 | many | NA | TRBV2 | CASTADRNRYEQYF | TGTGCCAGCACTGCGGACAGAAATAGATACGAGCAGTACTTC
TRBJ1-2 | many | NA | TRBV7-3 | CASSLGASNYGYTF | TGTGCCAGCAGCTTAGGGGCCTCTAACTATGGCTACACCTTC
TRBJ2-7 | many | NA | TRBV18 | CASSPAGSLHEQYF | TGTGCCAGCTCACCAGCAGGCTCGTTGCACGAGCAGTACTTC
TRBJ1-6 | NA | NA | TRBV12-3/TRBV12-4 | CASSFRAPNDNSPLHF | TGTGCCAGCAGTTTTAGGGCCCCTAACGATAATTCACCCCTCCACTTT
TRBJ1-5 | many | NA | TRBV29-1 | CSAMTGHSNQPQHF | TGCAGCGCCATGACAGGCCATAGCAATCAGCCCCAGCATTTT
TRBJ1-5 | many | TRBD1 | TRBV5-1 | CASSLGTGGSNQPQHF | TGCGCCAGCAGCTTGGGGACAGGGGGAAGCAATCAGCCCCAGCATTTT
TRBJ1-5 | many | TRBD1 | TRBV19 | CASSSDRGPNQPQHF | TGTGCCAGTAGTAGCGACAGGGGCCCCAATCAGCCCCAGCATTTT
TRBJ2-5 | many | NA | TRBV10-3 | CAIAGTPEGEGQETQYF | TGTGCCATTGCCGGGACTCCCGAAGGGGAAGGCCAAGAGACCCAGTACTTC
TRBJ2-7 | many | NA | TRBV3-1 | CASSQVPWGSYEQYF | TGTGCCAGCAGCCAAGTCCCTTGGGGTTCCTACGAGCAGTACTTC
TRBJ1-2 | NA | TRBD1 | TRBV30 | CAWSPGTGAVGYTF | TGTGCCTGGAGTCCTGGGACAGGAGCCGTTGGCTACACCTTC
TRBJ2-6 | many | NA | TRBV2 | CASSEVGGANVLTF | TGTGCCAGCAGTGAGGTAGGCGGGGCCAACGTCCTGACTTTC
TRBJ2-5 | many | NA | TRBV2 | CASSGVRETQYF | TGTGCCAGCAGCGGGGTCAGGGAGACCCAGTACTTC
TRBJ2-4 | NA | NA | TRBV7-2 | CASRPTANIQYF | TGTGCCAGCAGGCCGACCGCAAACATTCAGTACTTC
TRBJ2-2 | many | TRBD2 | TRBV6-2/TRBV6-3 | CASSWTSGSTGELFF | TGTGCCAGCAGTTGGACTAGCGGGAGCACCGGGGAGCTGTTTTTT
TRBJ2-1 | few | TRBD2 | TRBV24-1 | CATSGWTGGNEQFF | TGTGCCACCAGTGGTTGGACGGGGGGCAATGAGCAGTTCTTC
TRBJ1-5 | many | NA | TRBV28 | CASTTMDQPQHF | TGTGCCAGCACCACGATGGATCAGCCCCAGCATTTT
TRBJ1-1 | NA | NA | TRBV24-1 | CAISRSHEAFF | TGTGCCATCAGTAGGTCACATGAAGCTTTCTTT
TRBJ2-2 | many | NA | TRBV28 | CASSPPLLGRRSGELFF | TGTGCCAGCAGCCCTCCGCTCCTCGGGAGACGATCCGGGGAGCTGTTTTTT
TRBJ2-2 | many | NA | TRBV6-2/TRBV6-3 | CASSSPRGTGELFF | TGTGCCAGCAGTTCCCCTCGAGGAACCGGGGAGCTGTTTTTT
TRBJ2-5 | NA | TRBD1 | TRBV6-2/TRBV6-3 | CAVRDRVAETQYF | TGTGCCGTCCGGGACAGGGTCGCGGAGACCCAGTACTTC
TRBJ1-2 | many | NA | TRBV10-3 | CAISERAGDGYTF | TGTGCCATCAGTGAGAGGGCCGGGGATGGCTACACCTTC
TRBJ1-2 | many | TRBD1 | TRBV29-1 | CSVVTGTGEWVNYGYTF | TGCAGCGTAGTGACCGGGACAGGGGAATGGGTCAACTATGGCTACACCTTC
TRBJ2-5 | NA | TRBD2 | TRBV3-1 | CASSPPRRGSGEETQYF | TGTGCCAGCAGCCCCCCCAGACGCGGGAGCGGGGAAGAGACCCAGTACTTC
TRBJ2-7 | many | NA | TRBV20-1 | CSARAIEGWEQYF | TGCAGTGCTAGAGCTATCGAGGGGTGGGAGCAGTACTTC
TRBJ1-1 | many | NA | TRBV12-3/TRBV12-4 | CASIGPRGTEAFF | TGTGCCAGCATAGGCCCCAGGGGCACTGAAGCTTTCTTT
TRBJ2-1 | many | NA | TRBV6-5 | CASSYGGKGNEQFF | TGTGCCAGCAGTTACGGGGGGAAGGGCAATGAGCAGTTCTTC
TRBJ1-3 | many | NA | TRBV2 | CASRGPWRNTIYF | TGTGCCAGCAGAGGACCTTGGAGGAACACCATATATTTT
TRBJ1-1 | NA | TRBD1 | TRBV5-1 | CASRRTGGAEAFF | TGCGCCAGCAGGCGGACAGGAGGGGCTGAAGCTTTCTTT
TRBJ1-1 | many | TRBD1 | TRBV28 | CASSPRQGEAFF | TGTGCCAGCAGTCCACGACAGGGTGAAGCTTTCTTT
TRBJ2-7 | many | TRBD2 | TRBV12-3/TRBV12-4 | CASSLGPGGVHSYEQYF | TGTGCCAGCAGTTTAGGCCCGGGGGGGGTCCACTCCTACGAGCAGTACTTC
TRBJ1-1 | many | NA | TRBV5-1 | CASSLGGLSRVTEAFF | TGCGCCAGCAGCTTGGGAGGGTTAAGTCGGGTCACTGAAGCTTTCTTT
TRBJ1-5 | many | NA | TRBV19 | CASSIQEDQPQHF | TGTGCCAGTAGTATTCAGGAAGATCAGCCCCAGCATTTT
TRBJ2-2 | NA | NA | TRBV12-5 | CASGKSRATGELFF | TGTGCTAGTGGAAAATCCAGGGCCACCGGGGAGCTGTTTTTT
TRBJ1-1 | NA | TRBD1 | TRBV5-1 | CASSVGQGKTEAFF | TGCGCCAGCAGCGTGGGACAGGGGAAGACTGAAGCTTTCTTT